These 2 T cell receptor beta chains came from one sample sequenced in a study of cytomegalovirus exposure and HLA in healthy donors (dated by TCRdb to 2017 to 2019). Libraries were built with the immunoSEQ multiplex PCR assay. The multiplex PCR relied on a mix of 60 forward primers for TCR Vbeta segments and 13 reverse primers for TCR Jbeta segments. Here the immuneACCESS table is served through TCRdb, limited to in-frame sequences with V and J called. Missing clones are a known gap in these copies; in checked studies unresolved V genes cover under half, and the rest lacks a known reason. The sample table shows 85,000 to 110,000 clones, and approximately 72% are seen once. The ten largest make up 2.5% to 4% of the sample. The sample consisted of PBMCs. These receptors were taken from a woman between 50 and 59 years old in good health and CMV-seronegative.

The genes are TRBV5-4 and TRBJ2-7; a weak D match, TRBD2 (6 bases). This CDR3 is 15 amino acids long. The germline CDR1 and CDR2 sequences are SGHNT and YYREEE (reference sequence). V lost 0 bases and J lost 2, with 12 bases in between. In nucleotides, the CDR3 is TGTGCCAGCAGCTTGGGCGGGAAGCCCCCCTACGAGCAGTACTTC. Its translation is CASSLGGKPPYEQYF.

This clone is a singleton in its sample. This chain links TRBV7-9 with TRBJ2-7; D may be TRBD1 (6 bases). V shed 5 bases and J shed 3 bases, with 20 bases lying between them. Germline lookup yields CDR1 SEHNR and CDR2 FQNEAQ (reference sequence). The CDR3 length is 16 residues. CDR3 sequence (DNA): TGTGCCAGCAGCCCCCCAAGTGCAGGGGCGAACTACGAGCAGTACTTC. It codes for CASSPPSAGANYEQYF.